Each of the 14 T cell receptor beta chains below was sequenced from the same sample in a study of blood T cell repertoires in COVID-19. Method: immunoSEQ multiplex PCR; TCRdb's copy keeps in-frame clones and lacks some. The sample holds some 120,000 clones; around 87% are singletons and the top ten take more than 3.5%. Sequencing was done on a sample of peripheral blood. Every receptor here comes from a woman aged 60-75 years with acute or convalescent COVID-19.

The chain employs TRBV5-4 and TRBJ2-1; D possibly corresponds to TRBD2 (6 bases). This CDR3 comprises 15 residues. Trimming stripped 4 bases from V and 2 bases from J, with 13 bases between. In germline, CDR1 is SGHNT, CDR2 YYREEE (reference sequence). CDR3 DNA sequence: TGTGCCAGCAGCGGGACGGGAGATACCTACAATGAGCAGTTCTTC. This gives the protein CASSGTGDTYNEQFF.

V and J are TRBV2 and TRBJ2-5; no clear D gene. CDR1 and CDR2 (germline): SNHLY, FYNNEI. Between the trimmed V and J ends, which lost 6 bases and 1 base, there was a span of 9 bases. The CDR3 runs to 13 residues. CDR3 DNA sequence: TGTGCCAGCAGGCCTGCGGTCCAAGAGACCCAGTACTTC. Translated: CASRPAVQETQYF.

This clone was recorded many times. The chain has TRBV2 and TRBJ1-3; D is possibly TRBD1 (6 bases). Germline CDR1 SNHLY, CDR2 FYNNEI. With 2 bases removed from V and 3 bases from J, the gap between germline ends came to 11 bases. The CDR3 runs to 15 residues. The CDR3 loop reads CASSENRAGGNTIYF. CDR3 coding DNA: TGTGCCAGCAGTGAAAACAGGGCTGGTGGAAACACCATATATTTT.

This clone was seen a handful of times. This sequence joins TRBV29-1 and TRBJ1-1, with D perhaps TRBD1 (6 bases). V lost 6 bases and J 3 bases, leaving 14 bases between the germline ends. This CDR3 is built from 13 residues. Per germline, CDR1 SQVTM and CDR2 ANQGSEA. The CDR3 DNA reads as TGCAGCGTGGAATTGACAGGTCACACTGAAGCTTTCTTT. Protein: CSVELTGHTEAFF.

V usage is TRBV6-6 and J usage is TRBJ2-3; 9 bases map to TRBD2. Trimming removed 0 bases from V and 4 bases from J; junction bases left unmatched: 2. The CDR3 loop spans 15 amino acids. Per the germline V gene, CDR1 is MNHNY and CDR2 is SVGAGI (reference sequence). The CDR3 sequence: CASSYSAGGADTQYF. For the CDR3, the DNA is TGTGCCAGCAGTTACTCGGCGGGAGGGGCAGATACGCAGTATTTT.

The chain carries TRBV9 and TRBJ2-1, with D possibly TRBD2 on 7 matching bases. Trimming removed 0 bases at V and 8 bases at J, with 15 bases between. CDR3 length: 15 residues. The germline V gene has CDR1 SGDLS and CDR2 YYNGEE. CDR3 in amino acids: CASSVGPQGRDEQFF. The CDR3 coding sequence is TGTGCCAGCAGCGTAGGACCCCAGGGGAGGGATGAGCAGTTCTTC.

V gene TRBV28 combines with J gene TRBJ2-3, with TRBD2 identical over 9 bases. V shed 5 bases, J shed 10 bases, and the junction held 16 bases outside the gene matches. Germline-derived CDR1 and CDR2 are MDHEN and SYDVKM. CDR3 length: 16 residues. In DNA form, the CDR3 reads TGTGCCAGCAGTCCGGCTAGCGGGGCCCGCTACCCTCCGCAGTATTTT. Protein product: CASSPASGARYPPQYF.

This chain links TRBV11-2 with TRBJ1-2; 7 bases agree with TRBD1. V trimming: 1 base; J trimming: 7 bases; junction bases outside the gene matches: 9. The CDR3 sequence is 15 residues long. Per the germline V gene, CDR1 is SGHAT and CDR2 is FQNNGV. The CDR3 region is CASSLGPGQEGGYTF. CDR3 bases: TGTGCCAGCAGCTTAGGCCCTGGACAGGAGGGTGGCTACACCTTC. Looking up the rest from reference TRBV11-2 and TRBJ1-2 gives the full variable domain: EAGVAQSPRYKIIEKRQSVAFWCNPISGHATLYWYQQILGQGPKLLIQFQNNGVVDDSQLPKDRFSAERLKGVDSTLKIQPAKLEDSAVYLCASSLGPGQEGGYTFGSGTRLTVV.

The chain couples TRBV5-6 to TRBJ1-3; no reliable D call. Per germline, CDR1 SGHDT and CDR2 YYEEEE. V lost 0 bases and J lost 3, with 13 bases in between. The CDR3 covers 16 residues. As DNA, the CDR3 is TGTGCCAGCAGCTTGGGAGGACTCAGCGGTGGAAACACCATATATTTT. Its translation: CASSLGGLSGGNTIYF.

CDR3 DNA: TGTGCCAGCAGTCCCGGACAGGGCCCTAGGGACTATGGCTACACCTTC. It codes for CASSPGQGPRDYGYTF. The chain combines TRBV7-3 with TRBJ1-2; 8 bases are shared with TRBD1. J gave up 3 bases and V 6 bases, and 12 bases lay outside the gene matches. Germline CDR1 reads SGHTA; CDR2 reads FQGTGA. This CDR3 region has 16 residues.

The chain combines TRBV9 with TRBJ2-1, with D maybe TRBD2 (6 bases). The CDR3 runs to 14 residues. Germline CDR1 is SGDLS and CDR2 is YYNGEE. The CDR3 DNA reads as TGTGGGTGTAAATTATATACAAGGGAGGATGAGCAGTTCTTC. It specifies CGCKLYTREDEQFF.

The chain recombines TRBV3-1 (or the pseudogene TRBV3-2) with TRBJ1-2; the match to TRBD1 covers 9 bases. The CDR3 extends over 15 amino acids. Losses at the gene ends were 4 bases for V and 7 bases for J; bases not matched to a gene: 10. Germline V lookup: CDR1 LGHDT, CDR2 YNNKEL (reference sequence). The CDR3 is CASSLPGQGVAGYTF. In DNA form, the CDR3 reads TGTGCCAGCAGCCTTCCGGGACAGGGTGTTGCTGGCTACACCTTC.

This clone was seen only once. The rearrangement links TRBV14 to TRBJ1-2, with 7 bases lining up with TRBD1. V lost 5 bases and J lost 8; bases outside the gene matches: 8. CDR3 length: 13 amino acids. Germline values: CDR1 SGHDN, CDR2 FVKESK. CDR3 region: CASSLTGLRGYTF. The CDR3 DNA reads TGTGCCAGCAGCTTGACAGGGTTACGGGGCTACACCTTC.

The chain has TRBV7-2 and TRBJ2-4; D is possibly TRBD2 (6 bases). The germline V gene encodes CDR1 SGHTA and CDR2 FQGNSA. The V end lost 6 bases, the J end lost 5 bases, and 11 bases lay between the germline ends. There are 13 residues in the CDR3. The CDR3 DNA reads as TGTGCCAGCAGGGGGAGGAACGAAAACATTCAGTACTTC. This encodes CASRGRNENIQYF.